One and the same sample provided the 29 T cell receptor beta chains below, sequenced in a study of blood T cells in healthy people across ages. A sample-barcoded 5' primer and a J-beta primer mix were used in a second PCR of about 6 to 12 cycles. TCRdb itself ran the 5' RACE reads through MiXCR, one entry per CDR3 protein. The sample shows over a million distinct CDR3 sequences, 35% to 55% of them seen only once. Sequenced: blood. The receptors come from an older woman in good health.

Note on this clonotype: Relative to the germline gene, one junction end is altered; a read error may explain this. The CDR3 bases are TGTGCCAGTAGTTACGGGGGACAGGGGGGCACAGATACGCAGTATTTT. It specifies CASSYGGQGGTDTQYF. The chain couples TRBV6-6 to TRBJ2-3, with 11 positions matching TRBD1. In germline, CDR1 is MNHNY, CDR2 SVGAGI (reference sequence). The CDR3 contains 16 residues.

The V gene is TRBV24-1, the J gene TRBJ2-1; D not certain. The J call is in doubt because the DNA end fits TRBJ2-7 better. The CDR3 is 15 residues long. CDR1 is KGHDR and CDR2 is SFDVKD in the germline V gene. The chain's CDR3 is CATSDGSSTYNEQYF. The CDR3, as DNA: TGTGCCACCAGTGATGGAAGTAGTACCTACAATGAGCAGTACTTC.

V and J are TRBV10-2 and TRBJ2-5; no reliable D call. This CDR3 has 12 residues. Trimming pared 6 bases from V and 11 bases from J, leaving 16 bases between. Per germline, CDR1 WSHSY and CDR2 SAAADI. The DNA for the CDR3 is TGCGCCAGCAGGGTTCTCGGCAATGAGCAGTACTTC. Amino acids: CASRVLGNEQYF.

This clonotype was seen a few times. V gene TRBV2 combines with J gene TRBJ2-3, with 7 bases identical to TRBD2. Looked up from germline, CDR1 is SNHLY and CDR2 is FYNNEI. J was trimmed by 1 base and V by 2 bases; bases with no gene match: 6. CDR3 length: 16 residues. CDR3 in DNA: TGTGCCAGCAGTGAACTCGGTGCGGGAGGCACAGATACGCAGTATTTT. This encodes CASSELGAGGTDTQYF.

This chain links TRBV4-1 with TRBJ2-1; 7 bases map to TRBD2. CDR3 length equals 16 residues. The V and J ends lost 0 bases and 3 bases, in that order; junction bases with no gene match: 5. Germline CDR1 reads MGHRA; CDR2 reads YSYEKL. The CDR3 region is CASSQDFGDYYNEQFF. CDR3 DNA sequence: TGCGCCAGCAGCCAAGATTTCGGGGACTACTACAATGAGCAGTTCTTC.

The rearrangement links TRBV6-1 to TRBJ1-5, with a possible D match to TRBD1 (5 bases). Trimming took off 2 bases at V and 7 bases at J, with 12 bases between the two ends. From germline, CDR1 is MNHNS and CDR2 SASEGT. The CDR3 loop spans 14 amino acids. The CDR3 reads CASSERWGEQPQHF. In nucleotides, the CDR3 is TGTGCCAGCAGTGAAAGATGGGGGGAACAGCCCCAGCATTTT.

The chain combines TRBV15 with TRBJ2-2; D gene uncertain. V shed 0 bases and J shed 0 bases, with 8 bases lying between them. The CDR3 is 16 residues long. Per germline, CDR1 LNHNV and CDR2 YYDKDF (reference sequence). The DNA of the CDR3 is TGTGCCACCAGCAGAGATCGACAACCGAACACCGGGGAGCTGTTTTTT. This translates into CATSRDRQPNTGELFF.

The chain recombines TRBV9 with TRBJ2-3; no definite D call. This CDR3 comprises 16 residues. Germline-derived CDR1 and CDR2 are SGDLS and YYNGEE. Between the trimmed V and J ends, which lost 0 bases and 0 bases, there was a span of 11 bases. CDR3 in amino acids: CASSVESRLSTDTQYF. CDR3 bases: TGTGCCAGCAGCGTAGAGTCTAGATTAAGCACAGATACGCAGTATTTT.

The chain is built from TRBV5-1 and TRBJ2-7; D could derive from TRBD1 or TRBD2 (6 bases each). Trimming cost V 4 bases and J 2 bases, with 13 bases left between them. The CDR3 is 14 amino acids. Germline V gene sequence: CDR1 SGHRS, CDR2 YFSETQ. CDR3 sequence: CASSVDGGPYEQYF. CDR3 sequence (DNA): TGCGCCAGCAGCGTGGATGGGGGGCCCTACGAGCAGTACTTC.

This clonotype was detected many times. The chain links TRBV28 to TRBJ1-2; possible D gene TRBD1, 6 bases. CDR1 is MDHEN and CDR2 is SYDVKM in the germline V gene. V lost 3 bases and J 3 bases, leaving 14 bases between the germline ends. This CDR3 region has 15 residues. The CDR3 DNA is TGTGCCAGCAGTTTGGTCGGGGGCGGGGACTATGGCTACACCTTC. Amino acids: CASSLVGGGDYGYTF.

Notes on this clonotype: This sequence may be a read error, since a much larger clone differs from it by one base. The V and J genes are TRBV5-1 and TRBJ2-1; D is perhaps TRBD2 (5 bases). The CDR3 runs to 15 residues. Germline lookup yields CDR1 SGHRS and CDR2 YFSETQ. V was trimmed by 3 bases and J by 6 bases, leaving 16 bases between them. CDR3 nucleotide sequence: TGCGCCAGCAGCTCGGTTGGTAGCGAGTTCAATGAGCAGTTCTTC. Encoded protein: CASSSVGSEFNEQFF.

The chain links TRBV12-5 to TRBJ2-3; no reliable D call. The CDR3 spans 16 residues. Trimming removed 1 base at V and 3 bases at J, with 14 bases between. The germline gives CDR1 LGHNT, CDR2 FRNRAP. CDR3: CASGLGGNTITDTQYF. CDR3 DNA sequence: TGTGCTAGTGGTTTGGGTGGGAACACCATAACAGATACGCAGTATTTT.

The rearrangement links TRBV20-1 to TRBJ2-7; 7 bases fit TRBD2. Unmatched junction bases numbered 6, after V lost 0 bases and J lost 4 bases. Germline-derived CDR1 and CDR2 are DFQATT and SNEGSKA (reference sequence). The CDR3 sequence is 14 residues long. In DNA form, the CDR3 reads TGCAGTGCTAGAGAGGGCGGGAGTATATACGAGCAGTACTTC. It translates to CSAREGGSIYEQYF.

The chain couples TRBV20-1 to TRBJ2-7; 9 bases agree with TRBD2. Unmatched junction bases numbered 9, after V lost 3 bases and J lost 6 bases. Germline CDR1 is DFQATT and CDR2 is SNEGSKA (reference sequence). The CDR3 runs to 14 residues. For the CDR3, the DNA is TGCAGTGCTAGTGGGATAGCGGGAGCAGGCGAGCAGTACTTC. This encodes CSASGIAGAGEQYF.

This chain links TRBV9 with TRBJ2-3, with 7 bases that match TRBD2. This CDR3 has 16 residues. Trimming took 3 bases from V and 1 from J; bases not matched to a gene: 8. From germline, CDR1 is SGDLS and CDR2 YYNGEE. In DNA form, the CDR3 reads TGTGCCAGCAGCGCCGGGGTGGCGGGGGGCACAGATACGCAGTATTTT. Its protein product is CASSAGVAGGTDTQYF.

A remark on this clonotype: A single base separates this from a much larger clone, so it may be a read error. The V and J genes are TRBV10-2 and TRBJ2-7, with 8 bases fitting TRBD2. The CDR3 is made up of 16 amino acids. The V and J ends lost 4 bases and 6 bases, in that order; junction bases with no gene match: 14. Germline CDR1 is WSHSY and CDR2 is SAAADI. The CDR3 sequence: CASSGAGGREVFEQYF. CDR3 nucleotide sequence: TGCGCCAGCAGTGGGGCGGGTGGGCGGGAGGTTTTCGAGCAGTACTTC.

This clonotype has more than one count but fewer than ten. The chain combines TRBV7-8 with TRBJ2-7, with TRBD2 matching over 7 bases. The V gene's germline CDR1 is SGHVS and CDR2 FQNEAQ. The length of the CDR3 is 15 residues. The ends lost 6 bases at V and 5 bases at J; junction bases unmatched: 13. The CDR3 loop is CASRLGGRAWDEQYF. The CDR3 DNA reads TGTGCCAGCAGACTAGGTGGGAGGGCCTGGGACGAGCAGTACTTC.

This clonotype came up a few times. The chain couples TRBV13 to TRBJ2-1; D is perhaps TRBD1 (5 bases). This CDR3 is 16 amino acids long. Germline lookup yields CDR1 PRHDT and CDR2 FYEKMQ (reference sequence). V was clipped by 5 bases and J by 8 bases, with 22 bases between them. In DNA, the CDR3 is TGTGCCAGCAGCCCATACAGGAGCGAGAGACTCGATGAGCAGTTCTTC. It is translated as CASSPYRSERLDEQFF.

As regards this clonotype: One end of the junction is discordant with germline, which a read error may explain. The chain links TRBV27 to TRBJ2-1; 7 bases are a match to TRBD1. CDR3 length equals 13 residues. Germline CDR1 and CDR2: MNHEY and SMNVEV (reference sequence). In nucleotides, the CDR3 is TGTGCCAGCAGTTTTCGAGGGGGCAATGAGCAGTTATTC. As protein: CASSFRGGNEQLF.

The chain recombines TRBV2 with TRBJ2-1, with TRBD1 identical over 11 bases. With V trimmed by 10 bases and J by 10 bases, 12 bases remained unmatched. The CDR3 is 14 residues long. CDR1 and CDR2 (germline): SNHLY, FYNNEI. The DNA of the CDR3 is TGTGCCAACCATCCTGGACAGGGGGCTTGGGAGCAGTTCTTC. Translated: CANHPGQGAWEQFF.

The V gene is TRBV28, the J gene TRBJ2-5, with 8 bases fitting TRBD1. The CDR3 spans 14 residues. Germline CDR1 is MDHEN and CDR2 is SYDVKM. Trimming took 5 bases from V and 11 from J; bases not matched to a gene: 13. In DNA form, the CDR3 reads TGTGCCAGCAGTCCTCCGACAGGGGTAGAAGAGCAGTACTTC. It specifies CASSPPTGVEEQYF.

This clonotype was seen ten or more times. In DNA form, the CDR3 reads TGTGCCAGCAGTTTATCGGTCCAGGGTCTTAAAGAGCAGTACTTC. This encodes CASSLSVQGLKEQYF. This rearrangement joins TRBV27 to TRBJ2-7; D is perhaps TRBD1 (5 bases). The germline V gene has CDR1 MNHEY and CDR2 SMNVEV (reference sequence). V was cut by 0 bases and J by 7 bases, with 16 bases left in between. The CDR3 contains 15 residues.

The sample holds a few counts of this clonotype. The DNA of the CDR3 is TGCAGTGCAGAATTAGGGGACTACAAAAACATTCAGTACTTC. Translated: CSAELGDYKNIQYF. The chain uses TRBV20-1 and TRBJ2-4, with 7 bases fitting TRBD2. This CDR3 contains 14 residues. The V and J ends lost 6 bases and 3 bases, in that order; junction bases with no gene match: 8. Germline-derived CDR1 and CDR2 are DFQATT and SNEGSKA (reference sequence).

This clonotype was detected many times. The J gene is TRBJ2-5, the V gene TRBV7-3; TRBD1 matches 7 bases. The CDR3 runs to 13 residues. CDR1 and CDR2 (germline): SGHTA, FQGTGA. The J segment lost 7 bases and the V segment lost 5 bases, leaving 7 bases of the junction unmatched. The CDR3 loop reads CASSQKQGWTQYF. The CDR3 DNA is TGTGCCAGCAGCCAAAAACAGGGGTGGACCCAGTACTTC. Based on the CDR3 plus reference TRBV7-3 and TRBJ2-5, the full variable domain is GAGVSQTPSNKVTEKGKYVELRCDPISGHTALYWYRQSLGQGPEFLIYFQGTGAADDSGLPNDRFFAVRPEGSVSTLKIQRTERGDSAVYLCASSQKQGWTQYFGPGTRLLVL.

The chain is built from TRBV25-1 and TRBJ2-1; 11 bases map to TRBD2. This CDR3 contains 15 residues. The germline CDR1 and CDR2 sequences are MGHDK and SYGVNS. V lost 5 bases to trimming and J lost 8 bases; unmatched junction nucleotides: 8. The CDR3 loop is CASSYLAGGGDEQFF. CDR3 nucleotides: TGTGCCAGCAGTTACCTAGCGGGAGGAGGGGATGAGCAGTTCTTC.

The rearrangement uses TRBV7-9 and TRBJ2-1; D gene unclear. CDR1 is SEHNR, CDR2 FQNEAQ, per germline (reference sequence). The V gene lost 2 bases and the J gene lost 5 bases, with 13 bases spanning the gap. The CDR3 is made up of 15 amino acids. CDR3 sequence (DNA): TGTGCCAGCAGCTTACTCGGCTCCGTTAACAATGAGCAGTTCTTC. Translation: CASSLLGSVNNEQFF.

The rearrangement links TRBV3-1 to TRBJ2-5, with a tentative D call TRBD2 (6 bases). The V gene's germline CDR1 is LGHDT and CDR2 YNNKEL (reference sequence). The V end lost 0 bases, the J end lost 7 bases, and 15 bases lay between the germline ends. This CDR3 spans 15 amino acids. CDR3: CASSQDGGRQRTQYF. The CDR3 DNA follows: TGTGCCAGCAGCCAAGATGGAGGGCGACAACGGACCCAGTACTTC.

This chain connects TRBV6-5 to TRBJ1-1; D may be TRBD1 (5 bases). The CDR3 extends over 13 amino acids. The V end was cut by 4 bases, the J end by 2 bases, with 8 bases between. Germline-derived CDR1 and CDR2 are MNHEY and SVGAGI. Written as DNA, the CDR3 is TGTGCCAGCAGTTCGGACAAAAACACTGAAGCTTTCTTT. Encoded protein: CASSSDKNTEAFF.

This clonotype was seen more than once but under ten times. V and J are TRBV7-9 and TRBJ2-5; D is possibly TRBD2 (5 bases). V was trimmed by 4 bases and J by 5 bases, leaving 20 bases between them. CDR3 length: 16 residues. Germline CDR1 is SEHNR and CDR2 is FQNEAQ (reference sequence). For the CDR3, the DNA is TGTGCCAGCAGCTCCCGTCCCAAGCGGACCGGGGAGACCCAGTACTTC. Translation gives CASSSRPKRTGETQYF.